A selection of T cell receptor beta chains follows, all from one sample in a study of T-cell reconstitution after alpha-beta-depleted transplantation in children. Each CDR3 protein gets one entry after TCRdb re-called the PCR reads with MiXCR. Of about 370,000 distinct CDR3 sequences detected, around 20% appear once; the ten largest clones hold over 3.5%. This specimen was PBMCs from the stem cell graft donor, taken from the stem cell graft. The receptor set was obtained from a human donor who donated a stem cell graft to a child with acute myeloid leukemia. Both conserved end residues are part of each CDR3. D genes are given only for firm matches. A clone size is listed for some rows: how often the clone was seen (once, few, many), or a class if it is expanded.

J,V,length,size,D,DNA,CDR3
TRBJ1-5,TRBV5-5,15,NA,NA,TGTGCCAGCAGGACGGACAGTAATAGCAATCAGCCCCAGCATTTT,CASRTDSNSNQPQHF
TRBJ2-1,TRBV27,17,NA,NA,TGTGCCAGCAGTTTTGGGCCTCCGGGGAGCTCCTACAATGAGCAGTTCTTC,CASSFGPPGSSYNEQFF
TRBJ1-1,TRBV30,15,NA,NA,TGTGCCTGGAGCCCGGGGGGCCCCCGACGAACTGAAGCTTTCTTT,CAWSPGGPRRTEAFF
TRBJ1-6,TRBV7-2,12,few,TRBD1,TGTGCCAGCAGCGAGATGGGACAGCGGCCCCACTTT,CASSEMGQRPHF
TRBJ2-7,TRBV2,15,few,NA,TGTGCCAGCAGTGATAGGACAGAGAGTCCTTACGAGCAGTACTTC,CASSDRTESPYEQYF
TRBJ1-3,TRBV5-1,14,NA,TRBD1,TGCGCCAGCAGCTCCAGGGGGACAGGAAACACCATATATTTT,CASSSRGTGNTIYF
TRBJ1-3,TRBV28,14,NA,TRBD1,TGTGCCAGCAGTCAGCGGACAGGGGTGCACACCATATATTTT,CASSQRTGVHTIYF
TRBJ2-1,TRBV15,13,many,NA,TGTGCCACCAGCAGAGAACTAGCCAATGAGCAGTTCTTC,CATSRELANEQFF
TRBJ1-1,TRBV20-1,11,NA,TRBD1,TGCAGTGCGTCGACAGGGCCGGTCGCTTTCTTT,CSASTGPVAFF
TRBJ1-5,TRBV28,16,NA,TRBD1,TGTGCCAGCAGTTTGTTAGGGGGCCGTAGCAATCAGCCCCAGCATTTT,CASSLLGGRSNQPQHF
TRBJ2-4,TRBV6-1,13,NA,NA,TGTGCCAGCAGTCCTACGACCCAAAACATTCAGTACTTC,CASSPTTQNIQYF
TRBJ2-2,TRBV9,15,few,NA,TGTGCCAGCAGACCTCAACAGGGAAACACCGGGGAGCTGTTTTTT,CASRPQQGNTGELFF
TRBJ2-7,TRBV12-3/TRBV12-4,13,few,NA,TGTGCCAGCAGTTCCTTCAAGGATGGGGAGCAGTACTTC,CASSSFKDGEQYF
TRBJ2-2,TRBV20-1,18,NA,TRBD2,TGCAGTGCTAGACCCCGGGGTAGCGGGAGTTCGGACACCGGGGAGCTGTTTTTT,CSARPRGSGSSDTGELFF
TRBJ2-2,TRBV2,17,many,NA,TGTGCCAGCTTGGGTGCGTCATCCAGGACGAACACCGGGGAGCTGTTTTTT,CASLGASSRTNTGELFF
TRBJ2-5,TRBV18,13,once,NA,TGTGCCAGCTCACCAGGGGTAGGTGAGACCCAGTACTTC,CASSPGVGETQYF
TRBJ2-2,TRBV20-1,15,few,NA,TGCAGTGCTAGGCTCGGTAAAACGAACACCGGGGAGCTGTTTTTT,CSARLGKTNTGELFF
TRBJ2-1,TRBV6-2/TRBV6-3,15,NA,TRBD2,TGTGCCAGCAGAGCAACTAGCGGGAAGGGGGTTGAGCAGTTCTTC,CASRATSGKGVEQFF
TRBJ2-2,TRBV5-5,14,NA,NA,TGTGCCAGGAGCCCTGGGTTATTCTCCGGGGAGCTGTTTTTT,CARSPGLFSGELFF
TRBJ2-7,TRBV7-2,15,many,NA,TGTGCCAGCAGCTTAGACGGGGGTTGGACCTACGAGCAGTACTTC,CASSLDGGWTYEQYF
TRBJ2-3,TRBV5-1,15,NA,NA,TGCGCCAGCAGCTTGGGGGGAGCGCCAACAGATACGCAGTATTTT,CASSLGGAPTDTQYF
TRBJ2-1,TRBV20-1,12,NA,NA,TGCAGTGCTATGCCCGACGACAATGAGCAGTTCTTC,CSAMPDDNEQFF
TRBJ2-7,TRBV12-3/TRBV12-4,13,many,NA,TGTGCCAGCAGCACGGGACATGTCTACGAGCAGTACTTC,CASSTGHVYEQYF
TRBJ1-2,TRBV27,15,few,TRBD1,TGTGCCAGCACCGGCCCCCTGACAGGGACCTATGGCTACACCTTC,CASTGPLTGTYGYTF
TRBJ2-5,TRBV7-3,18,NA,TRBD2,TGTGCCAGCAGCCCAACCCCGGGACTAGCGGGAGAACAAGAGACCCAGTACTTC,CASSPTPGLAGEQETQYF
TRBJ2-7,TRBV20-1,14,few,NA,TGCAGTGCTAGGGGGGCTAGCGGCTCCTACGAGCAGTACTTC,CSARGASGSYEQYF
TRBJ1-5,TRBV20-1,13,few,NA,TGCAGTGCTAGAGTTAATAGCAATCAGCCCCAGCATTTT,CSARVNSNQPQHF
TRBJ2-7,TRBV13,16,NA,TRBD2,TGTGCCAGCAGCCCCTGGACTAGCGGGACCTTCTACGAGCAGTACTTC,CASSPWTSGTFYEQYF
TRBJ2-7,TRBV5-1,14,NA,NA,TGCGCCAGCAGCTTACCCGACAGGAGGTACGAGCAGTACTTC,CASSLPDRRYEQYF
TRBJ2-6,TRBV20-1,15,few,NA,TGCAGTGCTAGAGTAGGAGGCTCTGGGGCCAACGTCCTGACTTTC,CSARVGGSGANVLTF
TRBJ2-2,TRBV11-2,15,NA,TRBD2,TGTGCCAGCCCGAGACTAGCGGGAGTGCACGGGGAGCTGTTTTTT,CASPRLAGVHGELFF
TRBJ2-3,TRBV7-9,16,NA,TRBD2,TGTGCCAGCAGCTACCCGACTAGCTGGGGAACAGATACGCAGTATTTT,CASSYPTSWGTDTQYF
TRBJ2-3,TRBV5-1,17,NA,NA,TGCGCCAGCAGCTTGGGAGGAGGGGGTCAATCCCCAGATACGCAGTATTTT,CASSLGGGGQSPDTQYF
TRBJ2-3,TRBV15,13,many,NA,TGTGCCACCAGTCAAGGGAGCACAGATACGCAGTATTTT,CATSQGSTDTQYF
TRBJ2-7,TRBV7-9,14,few,TRBD2,TGTGCCAGCAACCGAGCGGGAGTCTCCTACGAGCAGTACTTC,CASNRAGVSYEQYF
TRBJ2-7,TRBV12-3/TRBV12-4,13,many,NA,TGTGCCAGCAGTTTATCCGGGGGTGGCGAGCAGTACTTC,CASSLSGGGEQYF
TRBJ2-1,TRBV11-2,13,NA,TRBD1,TGTGCCAGCAGCCGAGACACAGGGGGTGAGCAGTTCTTC,CASSRDTGGEQFF
TRBJ2-4,TRBV12-3/TRBV12-4,13,few,TRBD2,TGTGCCAGCAGTTCTCGCGGGAGTGACATTCAGTACTTC,CASSSRGSDIQYF
TRBJ2-7,TRBV29-1,16,many,TRBD2,TGCAGCGTTGAGGGTCTAGCGGGTACTAAAACCTACGAGCAGTACTTC,CSVEGLAGTKTYEQYF
TRBJ1-2,TRBV20-1,13,many,NA,TGCAGTGCTAGAGATCATTTGAGGGGGGGCTACACCTTC,CSARDHLRGGYTF
TRBJ2-3,TRBV4-2,17,few,TRBD2,TGTGCCAGCAGCCAAGAGGCGGGACTAGCGGGATCACGGACGCAGTATTTT,CASSQEAGLAGSRTQYF
TRBJ2-1,TRBV7-3,15,few,NA,TGTGCCAGCAGCTTAACGGGGGCAGGCTACAATGAGCAGTTCTTC,CASSLTGAGYNEQFF
TRBJ2-3,TRBV29-1,13,many,NA,TGCAGCGTGGATGGCTCCCTCACAGATACGCAGTATTTT,CSVDGSLTDTQYF
TRBJ2-2,TRBV9,18,few,NA,TGTGCCAGCAGCGTAAATCGGTGGGGGATTTCGAACACCGGGGAGCTGTTTTTT,CASSVNRWGISNTGELFF
TRBJ2-2,TRBV29-1,17,NA,TRBD1,TGCAGCGTTGGTGGGACAGGCGCCGGCCTGAACACCGGGGAGCTGTTTTTT,CSVGGTGAGLNTGELFF
TRBJ2-7,TRBV12-3/TRBV12-4,12,NA,NA,TGTGCCAGCAGGGTCAATAACTACGAGCAGTACTTC,CASRVNNYEQYF
TRBJ2-7,TRBV20-1,16,NA,TRBD1,TGCAGTGCTAGAGGGGGAACGGGACAGGGCCTTGGGGAGCAGTACTTC,CSARGGTGQGLGEQYF
TRBJ2-4,TRBV12-3/TRBV12-4,14,NA,TRBD1,TGTGCCAGCAGTCCTACAGGGGAAAAAAACATTCAGTACTTC,CASSPTGEKNIQYF
TRBJ2-1,TRBV24-1,16,NA,TRBD2,TGTGCCACCAGTGATCCCGGGACTAGCGGGAGGAATGAGCAGTTCTTC,CATSDPGTSGRNEQFF
TRBJ2-1,TRBV3-1,14,few,NA,TGTGCCAGCAGCCAAGACCGAGGGCTCAATGAGCAGTTCTTC,CASSQDRGLNEQFF
TRBJ2-7,TRBV20-1,14,few,TRBD2,TGCAGTGCTAGAGGGACTAGCGGACCCTACGAGCAGTACTTC,CSARGTSGPYEQYF
TRBJ2-7,TRBV7-4,15,NA,TRBD1,TGTGCCAGCAGCCTAGTGGGACAGCCTATTTACGAGCAGTACTTC,CASSLVGQPIYEQYF
TRBJ2-5,TRBV20-1,12,NA,NA,TGCAGTGCTAGAACCGTCCAAGAGACCCAGTACTTC,CSARTVQETQYF
TRBJ2-7,TRBV14,15,NA,NA,TGTGCCAGCAGCCGAATAGCGGAACCCCCCTACGAGCAGTACTTC,CASSRIAEPPYEQYF
TRBJ2-1,TRBV25-1,15,NA,NA,TGTGCCAGCAGTGAAATTTCCGGCTCCTACAATGAGCAGTTCTTC,CASSEISGSYNEQFF
TRBJ1-2,TRBV6-1,15,NA,NA,TGTGCCAGCAGTGAAGAGGGGGGGGCGAACTATGGCTACACCTTC,CASSEEGGANYGYTF
TRBJ2-5,TRBV20-1,14,few,NA,TGCAGTGCTAGAGATCTAGGCATTAAAGAGACCCAGTACTTC,CSARDLGIKETQYF
TRBJ2-2,TRBV11-2,18,NA,TRBD2,TGTGCCAGCAGCTTAGTTTGGTCTAGCGGGAGTGGCACCGGGGAGCTGTTTTTT,CASSLVWSSGSGTGELFF
TRBJ2-1,TRBV12-3/TRBV12-4,16,few,NA,TGTGCCAGCAGTTTACCTCCGGGACCCTTTCGTAATGAGCAGTTCTTC,CASSLPPGPFRNEQFF